Reported below is one TCR beta chain. This entry is derived from a study of blood T cell repertoires in COVID-19. Whole-study context: Whether acute or convalescent, the COVID-19 samples came from the United States, Italy and Spain. The cDNA or gDNA used as material had been derived from T cells, B-cell-depleted T cells, or PBMCs.

Under the authors' procedure: Quantification of nucleated cells was approximated via reference gene primer amplification. Here immunoSEQ multiplex PCR was the method, and the copy in TCRdb shows in-frame clones only, minus some. V, J and clone size reflect that table, while D and trimming were determined from the DNA. In the table there are tens of thousands of clones, 85% to 90% of which are singletons. This CDR3 spans 14 amino acids. Germline values: CDR1 MNHEY, CDR2 SMNVEV (reference sequence). Trimming took off 10 bases at V and 4 bases at J, with 16 bases between the two ends. The sequenced sample was peripheral blood. The V and J genes are TRBV27 and TRBJ2-2; D possibly corresponds to TRBD2 (5 bases). The receptor comes from a woman in her 50s with active COVID-19. In DNA form, the CDR3 reads TGTGCCACCGGTGGGAGTTTAGGCACCGGGGAGCTGTTTTTT. It codes for CATGGSLGTGELFF.